The 17 T cell receptor beta chains reported below all come from one sample, sequenced in a study of cytomegalovirus exposure and HLA in healthy donors. PCR involved 60 Vbeta and 13 Jbeta primers. Data came from immunoSEQ multiplex PCR; TCRdb stores just in-frame clones and leaves some out. The data show roughly 120,000 clones, about 66% seen once. Material for sequencing was PBMCs. Receptor source: a man under 40 in good health and CMV-seropositive.

This clone has more than one count but fewer than ten. V is TRBV6-5 and J is TRBJ2-7, with 10 bases identical to TRBD1. From germline, CDR1 is MNHEY and CDR2 SVGAGI. This CDR3 has 15 residues. The trim removed 6 bases at V and 9 bases at J, leaving 14 bases unmatched. The CDR3 DNA reads as TGTGCCAGCAGACCTCTAGGGACAGGGGTGGTAGGGCAGTACTTC. The encoded protein is CASRPLGTGVVGQYF.

This clone was detected only once. Distinct nucleotide sequences in the sample also encode this CDR3. The genes are TRBV5-1 and TRBJ2-5; no clear D gene. The V gene lost 0 bases and the J gene lost 2 bases, with 8 bases spanning the gap. This CDR3 is built from 14 residues. Germline V gene sequence: CDR1 SGHRS, CDR2 YFSETQ. The CDR3 loop reads CASSLALYQETQYF. CDR3 bases: TGCGCCAGCAGCTTGGCCCTTTATCAAGAGACCCAGTACTTC.

The V gene is TRBV7-9, the J gene TRBJ1-3; 9 bases line up with TRBD1. The J segment lost 4 bases and the V segment lost 0 bases, leaving 4 bases of the junction unmatched. Germline CDR1 SEHNR, CDR2 FQNEAQ (reference sequence). The CDR3 is made up of 16 amino acids. CDR3 in amino acids: CASSLAGTGSGNTIYF. CDR3 coding DNA: TGTGCCAGCAGCTTAGCCGGGACAGGGTCGGGAAACACCATATATTTT.

The chain recombines TRBV27 with TRBJ2-1; TRBD2 matches at 13 bases. This CDR3 comprises 14 residues. In germline, CDR1 is MNHEY, CDR2 SMNVEV (reference sequence). V lost 11 bases to trimming and J lost 8 bases; unmatched junction nucleotides: 9. CDR3 region: CASRRGLAGDEQFF. CDR3 nucleotide sequence: TGTGCCTCCCGACGAGGACTAGCGGGAGATGAGCAGTTCTTC.

The rearrangement joins TRBV5-1 to TRBJ1-1; D is unresolved. Germline V gives CDR1 SGHRS, CDR2 YFSETQ. CDR3 length equals 15 residues. Trimming shortened V by 0 bases and J by 0 bases, and 9 bases separated the two germline ends. The CDR3 DNA follows: TGCGCCAGCAGCTTGGGGCGGCCACTGAACACTGAAGCTTTCTTT. It encodes CASSLGRPLNTEAFF.

This chain joins TRBV28 and TRBJ1-1; no firm D call. Germline V gene data show CDR1 as MDHEN and CDR2 as SYDVKM. Trimming removed 5 bases at V and 3 bases at J, with 16 bases between. The CDR3 is made up of 15 amino acids. Written as DNA, the CDR3 is TGTGCCAGCAGTCTTGTTTCGGTCTACGACACTGAAGCTTTCTTT. This codes for CASSLVSVYDTEAFF.

The chain carries TRBV19 and TRBJ2-7; D perhaps matches TRBD1 (6 bases). The CDR3 covers 15 residues. CDR1 is LNHDA, CDR2 SQIVND, per germline (reference sequence). V gave up 2 bases and J gave up 3 bases, with 14 bases separating them. The CDR3 DNA reads TGTGCCAGTAGTATACAGGACAGAGGTTTCTACGAGCAGTACTTC. It translates to CASSIQDRGFYEQYF.

The chain uses TRBV5-1 and TRBJ2-5; 9 bases agree with TRBD1. The end of the DNA fits TRBJ2-7 better, so the J call may be wrong. This CDR3 spans 17 amino acids. Germline-derived CDR1 and CDR2 are SGHRS and YFSETQ. The CDR3 DNA reads as TGCGCCAGCAGCGGACAGGGGAGGCAAGGTTACTCCTACGAGCAGTACTTC. The encoded protein is CASSGQGRQGYSYEQYF.

The rearrangement uses TRBV2 and TRBJ1-2; 10 bases align to TRBD1. V lost 6 bases to trimming and J lost 8 bases; unmatched junction nucleotides: 3. The CDR3 has 12 residues. The germline V gene encodes CDR1 SNHLY and CDR2 FYNNEI. The CDR3 coding sequence is TGTGCCAGCAGCGGGACAGGGGACGGCTACACCTTC. It encodes CASSGTGDGYTF.

This rearrangement joins TRBV5-1 to TRBJ2-1, with 7 bases lining up with TRBD2. CDR3 size: 16 residues. CDR1 is SGHRS and CDR2 is YFSETQ in the germline V gene. The junction had 11 bases not matched to a gene; V was cut back by 1 base and J by 7 bases. CDR3 in DNA: TGCGCCAGCAGCTTGATGGCGGGGGTACCAGGGAATGAGCAGTTCTTC. Amino acids: CASSLMAGVPGNEQFF.

This clone was found a few times. This rearrangement joins TRBV27 to TRBJ1-1; D gene ambiguous. The CDR3 totals 15 residues. V was trimmed by 2 bases and J by 4 bases, leaving 14 bases between them. Germline loops: CDR1 MNHEY, CDR2 SMNVEV (reference sequence). The CDR3 coding sequence is TGTGCCAGCAGTTTACTTGGTCAGGTCTTCACTGAAGCTTTCTTT. Protein product: CASSLLGQVFTEAFF.

V usage is TRBV2 and J usage is TRBJ1-1, with no clear D. The CDR3 contains 14 residues. Germline V CDR1 and CDR2: SNHLY, FYNNEI. Trimming removed 4 bases from V and 1 base from J, with 10 bases in between. CDR3 region: CASSAPTGNTEAFF. The CDR3 region has the DNA TGTGCCAGCAGTGCCCCGACGGGGAACACTGAAGCTTTCTTT. Together with reference TRBV2 and TRBJ1-1, the CDR3 gives the full variable domain: EPEVTQTPSHQVTQMGQEVILRCVPISNHLYFYWYRQILGQKVEFLVSFYNNEISEKSEIFDDQFSVERPDGSNFTLKIRSTKLEDSAMYFCASSAPTGNTEAFFGQGTRLTVV.

Note on this clone: The junction does not match germline at one end; this may be a read error. In the same sample, other DNA sequences code for this CDR3. The genes are TRBV5-1 and TRBJ2-7; tentative D call: TRBD1 (6 bases). The CDR3 covers 17 residues. Looked up from germline, CDR1 is SGHRS and CDR2 is YFSETQ. The chain's CDR3 is CASSPGVGVGGSHEQYF. CDR3 bases: TGCGCCAGCAGCCCAGGGGTTGGGGTAGGAGGCTCCCACGAGCAGTACTTC.

This clone was picked up a small number of times. This chain connects TRBV2 to TRBJ1-6; D is perhaps TRBD1 (6 bases). The CDR3 is 15 amino acids. V dropped 7 bases and J dropped 10 bases, with 20 bases sitting between them. Germline CDR1 and CDR2: SNHLY and FYNNEI. The CDR3: CASNGLGPGTSPLHF. CDR3 coding DNA: TGTGCCAGCAATGGTCTGGGCCCGGGGACATCACCCCTCCACTTT.

The rearrangement joins TRBV7-9 to TRBJ2-5, with no clear D. The germline V gene has CDR1 SEHNR and CDR2 FQNEAQ (reference sequence). The CDR3 has 16 amino acids. V was shortened by 1 base and J by 5 bases, with 17 bases between the two germline ends. The CDR3 sequence: CASSLGWPTLEETQYF. The CDR3 nucleotides are TGTGCCAGCAGCTTAGGTTGGCCCACGCTAGAGGAGACCCAGTACTTC. The variable domain in full, completed from reference TRBV7-9 and TRBJ2-5, reads DTGVSQNPRHKITKRGQNVTFRCDPISEHNRLYWYRQTLGQGPEFLTYFQNEAQLEKSRLLSDRFSAERPKGSFSTLEIQRTEQGDSAMYLCASSLGWPTLEETQYFGPGTRLLVL.

This clone appeared a few times. V and J are TRBV14 and TRBJ2-2; 12 bases are a match to TRBD2. The CDR3 covers 17 residues. J gave up 5 bases and V 6 bases, and 10 bases lay outside the gene matches. Germline CDR1 reads SGHDN; CDR2 reads FVKESK. The CDR3 nucleotides read TGTGCCAGCAGTCGACTAGCGGGAGTACTCTCAACCGGGGAGCTGTTTTTT. Translation gives CASSRLAGVLSTGELFF. Full variable domain (outside the CDR3, taken from reference TRBV14 and TRBJ2-2): EAGVTQFPSHSVIEKGQTVTLRCDPISGHDNLYWYRRVMGKEIKFLLHFVKESKQDESGMPNNRFLAERTGGTYSTLKVQPAELEDSGVYFCASSRLAGVLSTGELFFGEGSRLTVL.

This clone was seen a handful of times. The chain carries TRBV19 and TRBJ1-5; TRBD1 is a possible D gene (6 bases). The germline V and J ends were trimmed by 7 bases and 7 bases, with 11 bases remaining between them. Germline loops: CDR1 LNHDA, CDR2 SQIVND (reference sequence). This CDR3 contains 12 residues. The CDR3 coding sequence is TGTGCCAGTAAACAGGGAGACCAGCCCCAGCATTTT. Residues: CASKQGDQPQHF. Combining the CDR3 with reference TRBV19 and TRBJ1-5 gives the whole variable domain DGGITQSPKYLFRKEGQNVTLSCEQNLNHDAMYWYRQDPGQGLRLIYYSQIVNDFQKGDIAEGYSVSREKKESFPLTVTSAQKNPTAFYLCASKQGDQPQHFGDGTRLSIL.